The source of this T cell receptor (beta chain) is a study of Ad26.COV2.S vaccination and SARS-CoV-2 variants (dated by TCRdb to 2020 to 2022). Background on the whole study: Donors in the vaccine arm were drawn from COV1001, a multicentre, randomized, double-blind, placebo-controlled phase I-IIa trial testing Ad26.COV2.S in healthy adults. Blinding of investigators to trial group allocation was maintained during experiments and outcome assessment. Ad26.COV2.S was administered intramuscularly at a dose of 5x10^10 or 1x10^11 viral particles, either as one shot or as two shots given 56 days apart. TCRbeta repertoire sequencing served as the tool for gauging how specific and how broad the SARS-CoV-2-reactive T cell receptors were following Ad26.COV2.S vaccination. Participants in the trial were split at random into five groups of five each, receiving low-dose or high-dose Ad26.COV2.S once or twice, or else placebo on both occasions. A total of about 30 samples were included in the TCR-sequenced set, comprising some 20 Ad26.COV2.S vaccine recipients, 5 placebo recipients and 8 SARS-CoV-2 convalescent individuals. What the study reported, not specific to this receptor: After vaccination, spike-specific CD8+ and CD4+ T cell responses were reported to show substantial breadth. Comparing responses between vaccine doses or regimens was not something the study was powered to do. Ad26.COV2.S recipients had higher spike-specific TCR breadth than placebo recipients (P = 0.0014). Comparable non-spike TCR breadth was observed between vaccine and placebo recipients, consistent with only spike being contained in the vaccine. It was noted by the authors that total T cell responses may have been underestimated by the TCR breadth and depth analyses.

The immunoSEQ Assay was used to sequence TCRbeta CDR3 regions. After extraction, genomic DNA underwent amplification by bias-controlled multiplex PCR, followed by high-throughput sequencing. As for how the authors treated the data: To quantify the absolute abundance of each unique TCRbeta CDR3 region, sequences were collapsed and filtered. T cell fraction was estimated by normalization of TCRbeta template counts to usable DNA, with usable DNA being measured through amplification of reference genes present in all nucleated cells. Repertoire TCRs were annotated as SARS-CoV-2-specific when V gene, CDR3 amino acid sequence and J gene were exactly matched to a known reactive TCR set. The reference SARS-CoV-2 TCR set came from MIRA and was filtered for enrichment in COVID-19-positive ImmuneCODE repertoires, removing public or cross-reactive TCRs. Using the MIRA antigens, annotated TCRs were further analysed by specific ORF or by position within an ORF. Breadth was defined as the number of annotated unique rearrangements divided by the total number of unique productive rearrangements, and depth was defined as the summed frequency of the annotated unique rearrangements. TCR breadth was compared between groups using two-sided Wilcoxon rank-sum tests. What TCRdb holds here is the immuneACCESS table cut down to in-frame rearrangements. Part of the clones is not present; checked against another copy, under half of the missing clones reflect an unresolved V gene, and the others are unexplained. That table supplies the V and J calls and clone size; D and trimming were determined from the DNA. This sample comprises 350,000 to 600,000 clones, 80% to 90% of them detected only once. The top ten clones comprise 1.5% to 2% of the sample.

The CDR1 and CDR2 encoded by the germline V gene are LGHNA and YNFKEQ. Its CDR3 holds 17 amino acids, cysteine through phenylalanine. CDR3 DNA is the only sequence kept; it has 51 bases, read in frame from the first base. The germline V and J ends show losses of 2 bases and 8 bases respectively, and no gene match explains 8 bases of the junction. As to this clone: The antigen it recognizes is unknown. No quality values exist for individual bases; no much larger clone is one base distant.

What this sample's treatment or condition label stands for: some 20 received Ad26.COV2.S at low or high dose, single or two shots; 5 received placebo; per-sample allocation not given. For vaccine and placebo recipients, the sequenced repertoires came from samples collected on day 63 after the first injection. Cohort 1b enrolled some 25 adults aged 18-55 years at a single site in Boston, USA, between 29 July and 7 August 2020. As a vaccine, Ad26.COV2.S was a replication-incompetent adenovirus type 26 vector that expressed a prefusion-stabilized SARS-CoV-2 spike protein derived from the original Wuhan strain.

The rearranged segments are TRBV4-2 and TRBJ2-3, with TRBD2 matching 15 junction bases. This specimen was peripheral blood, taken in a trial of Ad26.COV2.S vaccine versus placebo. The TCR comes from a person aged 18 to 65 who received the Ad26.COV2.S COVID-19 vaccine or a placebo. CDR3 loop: CASSQRTSGGGHGTQYF. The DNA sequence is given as TGTGCCAGCAGCCAACGGACTAGCGGGGGGGGACACGGTACGCAGTATTTT.